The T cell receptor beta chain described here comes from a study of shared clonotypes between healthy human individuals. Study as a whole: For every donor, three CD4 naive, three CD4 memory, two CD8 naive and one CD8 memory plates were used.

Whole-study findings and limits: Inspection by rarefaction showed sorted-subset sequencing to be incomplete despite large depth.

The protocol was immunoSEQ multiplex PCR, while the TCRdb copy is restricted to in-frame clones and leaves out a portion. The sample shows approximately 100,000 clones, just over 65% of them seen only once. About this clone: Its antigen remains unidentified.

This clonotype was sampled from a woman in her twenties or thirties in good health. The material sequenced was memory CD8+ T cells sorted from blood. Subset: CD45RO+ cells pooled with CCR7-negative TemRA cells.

The CDR3 DNA reads TGTGCCAGCAGTTACGCCAGAAACACCGGGGAGCTGTTTTTT. Protein: CASSYARNTGELFF. The J gene is TRBJ2-2, the V gene TRBV6-6; D uncertain. The germline V and J ends were trimmed by 2 bases and 2 bases, with 6 bases remaining between them. Germline V gene lookup returns CDR1 MNHNY and CDR2 SVGAGI (reference sequence). The CDR3 has 14 residues.